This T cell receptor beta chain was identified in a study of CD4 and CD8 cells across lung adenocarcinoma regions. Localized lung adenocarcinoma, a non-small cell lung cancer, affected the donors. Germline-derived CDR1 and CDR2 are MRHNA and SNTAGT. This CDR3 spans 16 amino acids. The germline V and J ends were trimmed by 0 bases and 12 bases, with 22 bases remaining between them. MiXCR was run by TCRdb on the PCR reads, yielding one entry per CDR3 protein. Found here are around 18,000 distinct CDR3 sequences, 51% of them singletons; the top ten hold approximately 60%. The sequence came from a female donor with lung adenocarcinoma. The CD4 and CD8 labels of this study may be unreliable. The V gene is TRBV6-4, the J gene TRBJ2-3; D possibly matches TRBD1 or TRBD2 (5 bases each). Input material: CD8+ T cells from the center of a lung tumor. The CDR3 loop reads CASSDSGTSRKDIQYF. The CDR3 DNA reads TGTGCCAGCAGTGACTCGGGGACGAGCCGCAAAGACATTCAGTATTTT.